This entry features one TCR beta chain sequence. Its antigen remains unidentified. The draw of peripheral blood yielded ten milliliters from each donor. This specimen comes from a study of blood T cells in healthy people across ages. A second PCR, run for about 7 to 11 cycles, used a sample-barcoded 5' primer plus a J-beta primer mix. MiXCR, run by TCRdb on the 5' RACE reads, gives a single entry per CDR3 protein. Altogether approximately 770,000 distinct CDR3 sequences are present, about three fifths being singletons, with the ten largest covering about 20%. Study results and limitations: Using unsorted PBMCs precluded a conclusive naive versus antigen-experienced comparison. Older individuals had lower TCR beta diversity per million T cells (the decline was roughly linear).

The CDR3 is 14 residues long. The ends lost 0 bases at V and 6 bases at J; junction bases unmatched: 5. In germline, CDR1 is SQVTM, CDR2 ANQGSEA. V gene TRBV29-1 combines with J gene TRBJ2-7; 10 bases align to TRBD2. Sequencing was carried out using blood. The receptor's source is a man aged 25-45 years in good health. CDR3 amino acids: CSVEESSGSGEQYF. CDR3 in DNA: TGCAGCGTTGAAGAATCTAGCGGGAGCGGCGAGCAGTACTTC.